This record looks at one T cell receptor beta chain sequence and its context. Method: immunoSEQ multiplex PCR; TCRdb's copy keeps in-frame clones and lacks some. The table lists around 130,000 clones, roughly 90% of them singletons. The data stem from a study of control samples from healthy donors and cancer patients. The receptor was derived from a man in his late teens or twenties in good health. Sequenced material: blood.

DNA for the CDR3: TGCGCCAGCAGCTTCTATGCTACCAACTATGGCTACACCTTC. Translation gives CASSFYATNYGYTF. The V call is TRBV5-1, the J call TRBJ1-2; the D is unclear. Germline V gene sequence: CDR1 SGHRS, CDR2 YFSETQ. CDR3 length: 14 amino acids. With 2 bases removed from V and 2 bases from J, the gap between germline ends came to 10 bases. Drawing the rest from reference TRBV5-1 and TRBJ1-2, the complete variable domain is KAGVTQTPRYLIKTRGQQVTLSCSPISGHRSVSWYQQTPGQGLQFLFEYFSETQRNKGNFPGRFSGRQFSNSRSEMNVSTLELGDSALYLCASSFYATNYGYTFGSGTRLTVV.